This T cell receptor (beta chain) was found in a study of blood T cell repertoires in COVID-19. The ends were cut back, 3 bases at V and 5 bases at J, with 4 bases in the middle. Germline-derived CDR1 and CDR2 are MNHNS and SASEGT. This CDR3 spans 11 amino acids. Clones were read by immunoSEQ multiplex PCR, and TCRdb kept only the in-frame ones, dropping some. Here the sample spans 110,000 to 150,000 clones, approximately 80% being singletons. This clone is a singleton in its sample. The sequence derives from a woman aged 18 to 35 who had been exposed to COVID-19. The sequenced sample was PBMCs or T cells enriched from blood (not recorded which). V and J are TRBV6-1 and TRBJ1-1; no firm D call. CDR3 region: CASSDRTEAFF. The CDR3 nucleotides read TGTGCCAGCAGTGATCGGACTGAAGCTTTCTTT.